One T cell receptor beta chain is described in this entry. This CDR3 has 16 residues. Germline-derived CDR1 and CDR2 are SGHRS and YFSETQ. Germline trimming cut 3 bases from V and 7 bases from J; bases unmatched to any gene: 10. The source of the sample is a study of control samples from healthy donors and cancer patients. The method was immunoSEQ multiplex PCR; TCRdb's version includes in-frame clones alone and lacks a portion of them. The data contain 230,000 or so clones, about 94% of them singletons. The genes are TRBV5-1 and TRBJ1-4, with TRBD1 identical over 9 bases. Sequencing was carried out using blood. This clonotype originated in a man aged 45-65 years in good health. In DNA form, the CDR3 reads TGCGCCAGCAGCTGGGCGGGACAGGGCCTGGGTGAAAAACTGTTTTTT. This sequence encodes CASSWAGQGLGEKLFF.